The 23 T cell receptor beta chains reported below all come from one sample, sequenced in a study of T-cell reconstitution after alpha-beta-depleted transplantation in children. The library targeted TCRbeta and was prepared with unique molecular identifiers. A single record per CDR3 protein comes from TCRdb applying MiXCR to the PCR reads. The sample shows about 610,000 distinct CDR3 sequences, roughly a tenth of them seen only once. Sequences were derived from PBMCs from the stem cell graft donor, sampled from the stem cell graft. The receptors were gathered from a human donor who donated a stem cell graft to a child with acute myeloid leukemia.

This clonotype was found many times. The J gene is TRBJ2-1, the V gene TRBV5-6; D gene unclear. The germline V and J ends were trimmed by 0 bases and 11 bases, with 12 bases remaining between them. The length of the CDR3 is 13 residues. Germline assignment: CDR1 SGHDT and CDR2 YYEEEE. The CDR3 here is CASSLAPVYQQFF. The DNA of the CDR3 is TGTGCCAGCAGCTTGGCCCCTGTCTATCAGCAGTTCTTC.

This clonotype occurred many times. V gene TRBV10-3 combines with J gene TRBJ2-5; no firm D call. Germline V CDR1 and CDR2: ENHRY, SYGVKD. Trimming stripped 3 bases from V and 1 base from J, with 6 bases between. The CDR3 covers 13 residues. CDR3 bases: TGTGCCATCAGTGACCAACCCCAAGAGACCCAGTACTTC. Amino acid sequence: CAISDQPQETQYF.

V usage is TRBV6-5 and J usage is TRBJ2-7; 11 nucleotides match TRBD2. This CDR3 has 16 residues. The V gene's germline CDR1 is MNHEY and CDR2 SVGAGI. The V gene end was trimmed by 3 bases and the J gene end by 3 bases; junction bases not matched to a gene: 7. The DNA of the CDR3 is TGTGCCAGCAGTTATCTGGGACTAGCGGTGAACTACGAGCAGTACTTC. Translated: CASSYLGLAVNYEQYF.

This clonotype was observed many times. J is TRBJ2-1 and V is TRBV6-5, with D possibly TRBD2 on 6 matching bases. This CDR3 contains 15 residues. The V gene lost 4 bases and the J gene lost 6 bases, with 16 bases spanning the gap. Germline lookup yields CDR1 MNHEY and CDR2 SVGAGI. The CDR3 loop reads CASSSRDSQSNEQFF. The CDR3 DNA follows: TGTGCCAGCAGTTCCCGGGACTCCCAGTCCAATGAGCAGTTCTTC.

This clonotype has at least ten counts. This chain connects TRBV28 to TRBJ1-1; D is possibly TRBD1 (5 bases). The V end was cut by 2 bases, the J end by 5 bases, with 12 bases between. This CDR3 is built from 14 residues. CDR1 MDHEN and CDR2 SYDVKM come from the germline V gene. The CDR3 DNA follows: TGTGCCAGCAGTTTAGGGGGGTGGGGGACTGAAGCTTTCTTT. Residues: CASSLGGWGTEAFF.

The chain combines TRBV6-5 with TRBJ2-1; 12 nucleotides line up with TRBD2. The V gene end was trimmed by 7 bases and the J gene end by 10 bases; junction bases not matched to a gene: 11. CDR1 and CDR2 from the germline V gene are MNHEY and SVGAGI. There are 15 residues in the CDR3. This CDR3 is CASIRWTSGKREQFF. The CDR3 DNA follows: TGTGCCAGCATTCGTTGGACTAGCGGGAAGCGAGAGCAGTTCTTC.

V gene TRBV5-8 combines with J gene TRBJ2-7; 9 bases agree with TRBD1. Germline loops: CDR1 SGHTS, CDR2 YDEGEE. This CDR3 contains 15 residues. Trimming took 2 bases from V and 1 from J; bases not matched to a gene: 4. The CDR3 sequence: CASSLIGTGSYEQYF. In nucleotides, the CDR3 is TGTGCCAGCAGCTTAATCGGGACAGGGTCCTACGAGCAGTACTTC.

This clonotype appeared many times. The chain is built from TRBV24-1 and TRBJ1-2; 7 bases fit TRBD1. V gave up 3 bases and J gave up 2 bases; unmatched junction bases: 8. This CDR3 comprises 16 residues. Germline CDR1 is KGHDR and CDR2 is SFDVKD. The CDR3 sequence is CATSDKDRIGNYGYTF. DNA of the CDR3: TGTGCCACCAGTGATAAGGACAGGATCGGGAACTATGGCTACACCTTC.

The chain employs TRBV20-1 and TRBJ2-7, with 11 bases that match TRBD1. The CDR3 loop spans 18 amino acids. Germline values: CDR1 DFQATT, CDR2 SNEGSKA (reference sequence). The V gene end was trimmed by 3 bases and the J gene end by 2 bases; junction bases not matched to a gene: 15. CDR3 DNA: TGCAGTGCTAGTTGGACAGGGGGCACACTTGGGAGGGCCTACGAGCAGTACTTC. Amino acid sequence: CSASWTGGTLGRAYEQYF.

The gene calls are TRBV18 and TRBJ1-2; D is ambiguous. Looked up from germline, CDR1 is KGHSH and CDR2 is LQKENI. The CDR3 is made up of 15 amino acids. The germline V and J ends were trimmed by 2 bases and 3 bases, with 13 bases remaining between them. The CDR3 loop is CASSPVMGSDYGYTF. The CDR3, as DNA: TGTGCCAGCTCACCAGTGATGGGGTCGGACTATGGCTACACCTTC.

The CDR3 sequence: CSAREASYEQYF. The CDR3 region has the DNA TGCAGTGCTAGGGAGGCGTCCTACGAGCAGTACTTC. J is TRBJ2-7 and V is TRBV20-1, with D tentatively TRBD2 (5 bases). Germline CDR1 and CDR2: DFQATT and SNEGSKA (reference sequence). V lost 3 bases and J lost 1, with 7 bases in between. The CDR3 is 12 residues long.

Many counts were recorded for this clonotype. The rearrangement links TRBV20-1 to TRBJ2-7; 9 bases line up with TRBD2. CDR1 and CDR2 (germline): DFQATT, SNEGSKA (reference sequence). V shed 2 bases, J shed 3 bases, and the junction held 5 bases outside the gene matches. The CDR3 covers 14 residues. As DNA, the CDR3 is TGCAGTGCTAGATTTCTAGCGGGAAGCTACGAGCAGTACTTC. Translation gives CSARFLAGSYEQYF.

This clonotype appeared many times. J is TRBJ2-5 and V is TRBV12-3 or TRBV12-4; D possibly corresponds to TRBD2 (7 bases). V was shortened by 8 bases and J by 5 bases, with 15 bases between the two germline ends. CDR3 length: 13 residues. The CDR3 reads CASSGGAGETQYF. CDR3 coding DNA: TGTGCCAGCTCTGGGGGGGCCGGGGAGACCCAGTACTTC.

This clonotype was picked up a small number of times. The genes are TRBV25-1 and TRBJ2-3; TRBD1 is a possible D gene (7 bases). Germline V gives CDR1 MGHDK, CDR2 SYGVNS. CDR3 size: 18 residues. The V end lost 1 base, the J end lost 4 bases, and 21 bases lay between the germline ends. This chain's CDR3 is CASSEFEGGQGGPDTQYF. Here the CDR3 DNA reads TGTGCCAGCAGTGAATTCGAAGGGGGGCAGGGGGGCCCAGATACGCAGTATTTT.

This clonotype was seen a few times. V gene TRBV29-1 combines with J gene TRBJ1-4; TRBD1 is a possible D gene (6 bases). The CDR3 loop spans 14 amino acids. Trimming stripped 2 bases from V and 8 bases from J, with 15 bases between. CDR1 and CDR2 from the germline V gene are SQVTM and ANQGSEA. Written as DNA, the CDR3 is TGCAGCGTTGAATCCCGGGGGCAGGGAGAAAAACTGTTTTTT. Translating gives CSVESRGQGEKLFF. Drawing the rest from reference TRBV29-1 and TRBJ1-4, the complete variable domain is SAVISQKPSRDICQRGTSLTIQCQVDSQVTMMFWYRQQPGQSLTLIATANQGSEATYESGFVIDKFPISRPNLTFSTLTVSNMSPEDSSIYLCSVESRGQGEKLFFGSGTQLSVL.

CDR3 amino acids: CASSQGQGANEQFF. CDR3 coding DNA: TGCGCCAGCAGCCAGGGACAGGGGGCTAATGAGCAGTTCTTC. The chain uses TRBV5-1 and TRBJ2-1; TRBD1 matches 12 bases. Germline V gene sequence: CDR1 SGHRS, CDR2 YFSETQ. With 4 bases clipped from V and 7 bases from J, the junction kept 3 bases outside the gene matches. This CDR3 spans 14 amino acids. Together with reference TRBV5-1 and TRBJ2-1, the CDR3 gives the full variable domain: KAGVTQTPRYLIKTRGQQVTLSCSPISGHRSVSWYQQTPGQGLQFLFEYFSETQRNKGNFPGRFSGRQFSNSRSEMNVSTLELGDSALYLCASSQGQGANEQFFGPGTRLTVL.

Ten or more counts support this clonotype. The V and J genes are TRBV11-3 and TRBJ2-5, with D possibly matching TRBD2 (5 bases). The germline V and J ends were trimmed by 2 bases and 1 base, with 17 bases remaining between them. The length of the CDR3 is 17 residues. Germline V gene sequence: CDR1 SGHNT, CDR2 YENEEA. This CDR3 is CASSLQRWGETQETQYF. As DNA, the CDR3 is TGTGCCAGCAGCTTACAGCGTTGGGGAGAAACCCAAGAGACCCAGTACTTC.

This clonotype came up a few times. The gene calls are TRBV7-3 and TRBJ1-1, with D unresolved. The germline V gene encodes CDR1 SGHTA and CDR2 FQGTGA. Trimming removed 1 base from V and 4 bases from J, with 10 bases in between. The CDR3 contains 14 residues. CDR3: CASSLIPSATEAFF. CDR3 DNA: TGTGCCAGCAGCTTAATACCGTCCGCCACTGAAGCTTTCTTT.

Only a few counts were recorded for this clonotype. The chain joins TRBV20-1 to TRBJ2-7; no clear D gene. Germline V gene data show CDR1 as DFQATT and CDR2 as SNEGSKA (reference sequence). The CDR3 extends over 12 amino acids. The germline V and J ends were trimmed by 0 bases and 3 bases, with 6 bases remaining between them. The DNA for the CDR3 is TGCAGTGCTAGAGATATCGGCTACGAGCAGTACTTC. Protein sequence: CSARDIGYEQYF.

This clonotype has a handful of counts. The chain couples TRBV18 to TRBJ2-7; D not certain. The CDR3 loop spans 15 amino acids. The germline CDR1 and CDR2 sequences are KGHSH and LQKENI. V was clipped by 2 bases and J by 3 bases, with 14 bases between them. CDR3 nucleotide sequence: TGTGCCAGCTCACCAATACACAGCGTTTTCTACGAGCAGTACTTC. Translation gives CASSPIHSVFYEQYF.

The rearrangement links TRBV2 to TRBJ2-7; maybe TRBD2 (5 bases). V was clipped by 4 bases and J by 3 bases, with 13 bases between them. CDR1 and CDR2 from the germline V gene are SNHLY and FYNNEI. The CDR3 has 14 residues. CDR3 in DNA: TGTGCCAGCAGTGTGGGAGTGAGGAACTACGAGCAGTACTTC. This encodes CASSVGVRNYEQYF.

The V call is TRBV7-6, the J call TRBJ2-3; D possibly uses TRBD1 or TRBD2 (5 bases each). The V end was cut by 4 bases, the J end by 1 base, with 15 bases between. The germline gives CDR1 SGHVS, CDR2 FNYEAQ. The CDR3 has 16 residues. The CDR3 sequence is CASSSGPITGTDTQYF. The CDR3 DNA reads TGTGCCAGCAGCTCGGGACCCATAACTGGCACAGATACGCAGTATTTT.

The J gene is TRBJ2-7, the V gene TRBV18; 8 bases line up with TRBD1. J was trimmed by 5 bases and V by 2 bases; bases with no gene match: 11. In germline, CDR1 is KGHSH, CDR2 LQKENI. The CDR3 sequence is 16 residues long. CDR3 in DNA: TGTGCCAGCTCACCAACTGTAGGCCAGGGGGCCCACGAGCAGTACTTC. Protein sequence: CASSPTVGQGAHEQYF.